These T cell receptor beta chains were read from a single sample in a study of radiation and T cells in renal cell carcinoma. TCRdb's copy holds only in-frame clones and misses some; the assay was immunoSEQ multiplex PCR. Of about 130,000 clones in the sample, around 81% were seen once. The sequencing used blood, collected from a patient whose treatment included radiotherapy and nephrectomy. The receptors derive from a man aged 50-60 years with renal cell carcinoma. The CDR3 runs from the conserved cysteine through the conserved F or W. A D gene is named only where the DNA matches it firmly. Size is omitted from some rows. Given values are once, few, many or a class for expanded clones.

TGCGCCAGAAGGACGGTTCTTCACTACGAGCAGTACTTC,CARRTVLHYEQYF,NA,NA,TRBV5-1,13,TRBJ2-7
TGCGCCAGCAGTGTGGGGCGGCAGAACACTGAAGCTTTCTTT,CASSVGRQNTEAFF,NA,NA,TRBV10-1,14,TRBJ1-1
TGCAGCGTTCCCAGGGGCGCTAACTGGGAGACCCAGTACTTC,CSVPRGANWETQYF,NA,NA,TRBV29-1,14,TRBJ2-5
TGTGCCAGCATAGGAGCCTTTCAGTACTTC,CASIGAFQYF,NA,many,TRBV2,10,TRBJ2-4
TGCAGCGTTGTGATTTTTGAGGGAGACGAGCAGTACTTC,CSVVIFEGDEQYF,NA,NA,TRBV29-1,13,TRBJ2-7
TGTGCCAGCTCACCATCTTACAATGAGCAGTTCTTC,CASSPSYNEQFF,NA,NA,TRBV18,12,TRBJ2-1
TGTGCCAGCAAAAAAGCGGGAGAAAACACCGGGGAGCTGTTTTTT,CASKKAGENTGELFF,TRBD2,NA,TRBV6-6,15,TRBJ2-2
TGTGCCAGCAGCGAGCAGACAGGGAAGAACACTGAAGCTTTCTTT,CASSEQTGKNTEAFF,TRBD1,NA,TRBV9,15,TRBJ1-1
TGTGCCAGCAGTACGTACGACAGCTACGAGCAGTACTTC,CASSTYDSYEQYF,NA,NA,TRBV27,13,TRBJ2-7
TGTGCCAGCAGCGCAGAGCAGGGCTACGAGCAGTACTTC,CASSAEQGYEQYF,NA,NA,TRBV7-8,13,TRBJ2-7
TGCACCAGCCTGACTAGTAAGTACGAGCAGTACTTC,CTSLTSKYEQYF,NA,NA,TRBV1,12,TRBJ2-7
TGCGCCAGCAGTGACTCGTCTGGATCCTACAATGAGCAGTTCTTC,CASSDSSGSYNEQFF,NA,NA,TRBV10-1,15,TRBJ2-1
TGTGCCAGCAGCTCCTCCGGGACAGGGGTACACGAGCAGTACTTC,CASSSSGTGVHEQYF,TRBD1,NA,TRBV7-2,15,TRBJ2-7
TGTGCCTGGAGTGGGCAGGCAAAAGAGACCCAGTACTTC,CAWSGQAKETQYF,NA,NA,TRBV30,13,TRBJ2-5
TGTGCCAGCAGTCTCGACACAAATGAGCAGTTCTTC,CASSLDTNEQFF,NA,NA,TRBV28,12,TRBJ2-1
TGTGCCAGTAGTATAAGAAACGCATACAATGAGCAGTTCTTC,CASSIRNAYNEQFF,NA,NA,TRBV19,14,TRBJ2-1
TGTGCCAGCAGGCCGGGACAGAATCAGCCCCAGCATTTT,CASRPGQNQPQHF,TRBD1,NA,TRBV2,13,TRBJ1-5
TGCGCCAGCAGCCAGACGGGACTAGCGGCTTCCCCCCAAGAGACCCAGTACTTC,CASSQTGLAASPQETQYF,TRBD2,NA,TRBV4-1,18,TRBJ2-5
TGTGCCCAGGGCACTGATACGAACACCGGGGAGCTGTTTTTT,CAQGTDTNTGELFF,NA,NA,TRBV7-2,14,TRBJ2-2
TGCGCCAGCAGCTGGGGGACTAGCCCAGGCACCGGGGAGCTGTTTTTT,CASSWGTSPGTGELFF,TRBD2,NA,TRBV5-1,16,TRBJ2-2
TGTGCCAGCAGTCTCGGACAGGGGAGCACTGAAGCTTTCTTT,CASSLGQGSTEAFF,TRBD1,few,TRBV6-5,14,TRBJ1-1
TGTGCCAGTATGGACAGGGCGGCTGAAAAACTGTTTTTT,CASMDRAAEKLFF,TRBD1,NA,TRBV19,13,TRBJ1-4
TGTGCCAGCAGCCAAGAGGACTATTCCACAGATACGCAGTATTTT,CASSQEDYSTDTQYF,NA,NA,TRBV4-2,15,TRBJ2-3
TGTGCCAGCACCATCCCCGGGACAGGGGGAGGGCTTCCTAGGGGGGGAAGCTACGAGCAGTACTTC,CASTIPGTGGGLPRGGSYEQYF,TRBD1,NA,TRBV27,22,TRBJ2-7
TGTGCCTGGACCGTTGGGGGAGTTTCCTACGAGCAGTACTTC,CAWTVGGVSYEQYF,NA,once,TRBV30,14,TRBJ2-7
TGTGCCAGCAGCCCCGATTCTAGCACAGATACGCAGTATTTT,CASSPDSSTDTQYF,NA,NA,TRBV5-4,14,TRBJ2-3
TGTGCCAGCAGCGCAGGACTAGCGGGAGTCGGGGAGCTGTTTTTT,CASSAGLAGVGELFF,TRBD2,NA,TRBV5-5,15,TRBJ2-2
TGTGCCAGCAGGGTGACAGGTCCAACTGAGCAGTTCTTC,CASRVTGPTEQFF,NA,NA,TRBV2,13,TRBJ2-1
TGTGCCTGGACGGCCAGGGCGAGGGATACGCAGTATTTT,CAWTARARDTQYF,NA,NA,TRBV30,13,TRBJ2-3
TGTGCCAGCAGCTGGGACAGGGGGCGGGAGCAGTTCTTC,CASSWDRGREQFF,TRBD1,NA,TRBV7-8,13,TRBJ2-1
TGTGCCAGTAGTCGCAGGGGTGGCGATGGCTACACCTTC,CASSRRGGDGYTF,NA,NA,TRBV19,13,TRBJ1-2
TGTGCCAGCAACAGGGACAGCACTGAAGCTTTCTTT,CASNRDSTEAFF,TRBD1,NA,TRBV7-9,12,TRBJ1-1
TGTGCCAGCAGCGATGGGACTAGCGACTTCTACGAGCAGTACTTC,CASSDGTSDFYEQYF,TRBD2,NA,TRBV9,15,TRBJ2-7
TGCAGTGCTAGCGGACCATCGGAGCAGTACTTC,CSASGPSEQYF,NA,NA,TRBV20-1,11,TRBJ2-7
TGTGCCAGCAGAACTTTGACAGTGAACACTGAAGCTTTCTTT,CASRTLTVNTEAFF,NA,NA,TRBV7-2,14,TRBJ1-1
TGCGCCAGCAGCCAAGTCTCTCGGGCGGACTATGGCTACACCTTC,CASSQVSRADYGYTF,NA,NA,TRBV4-1,15,TRBJ1-2
TGTGCCAGCAGTTTGGCAGGGACTTTGGGCACCGGGGAGCTGTTTTTT,CASSLAGTLGTGELFF,NA,NA,TRBV27,16,TRBJ2-2
TGTGCCTGGAGTGTTGCATATAATCAGCCCCAGCATTTT,CAWSVAYNQPQHF,NA,NA,TRBV30,13,TRBJ1-5
TGTGCCTGGAGTCAACAGGGGGCCGGAGAGCAGTACTTC,CAWSQQGAGEQYF,TRBD1,once,TRBV30,13,TRBJ2-7
TGTGCCAGCAGCTTCTCGGACAGCGGCGAGCAGTACTTC,CASSFSDSGEQYF,NA,once,TRBV11-2,13,TRBJ2-7
TGTGCCAGCAAGATTAGCGGGATCGGGACCCAGTACTTC,CASKISGIGTQYF,TRBD2,NA,TRBV2,13,TRBJ2-5
TGTGCCAGCAGCTTAAATCCAGGGACAGAGACCCAGTACTTC,CASSLNPGTETQYF,NA,NA,TRBV7-3,14,TRBJ2-5
TGTGCCACCCAGGGGGGAAGCTCTGGGGCCAACGTCCTGACTTTC,CATQGGSSGANVLTF,NA,NA,TRBV28,15,TRBJ2-6
TGTGCCAGCAGCGTAGGAGCGGGGGGGCCTGGAGATACGCAGTATTTT,CASSVGAGGPGDTQYF,TRBD2,NA,TRBV9,16,TRBJ2-3